A single sample is the source of the 11 T cell receptor beta chains below, sequenced in a study of blood T cell repertoires in COVID-19. Only in-frame clones appear in the TCRdb table, and some are missing; sequencing was by immunoSEQ multiplex PCR. The sample holds around 300,000 clones, 85% to 90% seen once. Sequenced: peripheral blood. All receptors come from a woman aged 40 to 50 with COVID-19, enrolled during active disease.

This clone has just a few counts. V gene TRBV19 combines with J gene TRBJ1-6, with 11 nucleotides matching TRBD1. V gave up 7 bases and J gave up 7 bases; unmatched junction bases: 6. In germline, CDR1 is LNHDA, CDR2 SQIVND (reference sequence). The CDR3 has 15 amino acids. The CDR3 coding sequence is TGTGCCAGTACAGCCGGGACAGGGGGAAATTCACCCCTCCACTTT. Its protein is CASTAGTGGNSPLHF.

The J gene is TRBJ1-2, the V gene TRBV18, with TRBD1 matching 9 bases. CDR1 KGHSH and CDR2 LQKENI come from the germline V gene. After removal of 3 bases from V and 0 bases from J, the junction contained 8 bases not matched to a gene. This CDR3 is built from 17 residues. The CDR3 nucleotides are TGTGCCAGCTCACCTCTTTTTACAGGGGGCTCTAACTATGGCTACACCTTC. This sequence encodes CASSPLFTGGSNYGYTF.

The chain links TRBV5-1 to TRBJ2-7; no reliable D call. Trimming took 2 bases from V and 4 from J, leaving 13 bases between them. The CDR3 runs to 14 residues. Germline V gene data show CDR1 as SGHRS and CDR2 as YFSETQ. The CDR3 nucleotides read TGCGCCAGCAGCTTATCATTAAGTCGGTACGAGCAGTACTTC. Translating gives CASSLSLSRYEQYF. Filled out from reference TRBV5-1 and TRBJ2-7, the complete variable domain reads KAGVTQTPRYLIKTRGQQVTLSCSPISGHRSVSWYQQTPGQGLQFLFEYFSETQRNKGNFPGRFSGRQFSNSRSEMNVSTLELGDSALYLCASSLSLSRYEQYFGPGTRLTVT.

About this clone: The germline gene is not matched at one end of the junction; a read error may be the cause. V is TRBV7-7 and J is TRBJ1-5, with D tentatively TRBD1 (5 bases). The germline V gene has CDR1 SSHAT and CDR2 FNYEAQ (reference sequence). The CDR3 covers 13 residues. CDR3 protein: CASSLGAGSPQHF. The CDR3 DNA sequence: TGTGCTAGCAGCTTAGGGGCAGGCTCCCCCCAGCATTTT.

The chain recombines TRBV24-1 with TRBJ1-5; 7 bases match TRBD1. The CDR3 totals 14 residues. Germline V gene lookup returns CDR1 KGHDR and CDR2 SFDVKD. The V segment lost 5 bases and the J segment 5 bases; nucleotides outside the gene matches: 5. The CDR3 is CATSGRGRDQPQHF. As DNA, the CDR3 is TGTGCCACCAGTGGAAGGGGGCGCGATCAGCCCCAGCATTTT.

The V gene is TRBV11-2, the J gene TRBJ2-1, with 7 bases identical to TRBD2. J lost 0 bases, V lost 1 base, and 0 bases had no gene match. Per germline, CDR1 SGHAT and CDR2 FQNNGV. This CDR3 is built from 15 residues. The CDR3 DNA follows: TGTGCCAGCAGCTTAGGCGGGAGCTCCTACAATGAGCAGTTCTTC. Protein sequence: CASSLGGSSYNEQFF.

Remarks on this clone: Distinct nucleotide sequences in the sample also encode this CDR3. The J gene is TRBJ1-2, the V gene TRBV10-3; 9 bases align to TRBD1. Germline V gene lookup returns CDR1 ENHRY and CDR2 SYGVKD. V shed 2 bases and J 2 bases; nucleotides not matched to a gene: 0. This CDR3 has 14 residues. In DNA, the CDR3 is TGTGCCATCAGTGAGGGACAGGGGAACTATGGCTACACCTTC. Translation gives CAISEGQGNYGYTF.

The J gene is TRBJ2-2, the V gene TRBV2; 9 bases are shared with TRBD2. The CDR3 contains 17 residues. Germline V gene data show CDR1 as SNHLY and CDR2 as FYNNEI. With 3 bases clipped from V and 7 bases from J, the junction kept 12 bases outside the gene matches. The DNA of the CDR3 is TGTGCCAGCAGTGAGCGAGCGGGAGGCCTCACCGGCGGGGAGCTGTTTTTT. This encodes CASSERAGGLTGGELFF.

V is TRBV2 and J is TRBJ1-1, with D perhaps matching TRBD1 (6 bases). CDR3 length: 14 residues. Trimming left V 7 bases short and J 1 base short, with 13 bases between. Germline CDR1 and CDR2: SNHLY and FYNNEI. For the CDR3, the DNA is TGTGCCAGCAAATGGGGCAGGGGGAACACTGAAGCTTTCTTT. The encoded protein is CASKWGRGNTEAFF.

The rearrangement links TRBV6-2 or TRBV6-3 to TRBJ1-4; tentative D call: TRBD1 (6 bases). Trimming pared 2 bases from V and 6 bases from J, leaving 13 bases between. The CDR3 loop spans 15 amino acids. Germline CDR1 MNHEY, CDR2 SVGEGT. The CDR3: CASSYLTGLDEKLFF. The CDR3 nucleotides are TGTGCCAGCAGTTACCTAACAGGGCTTGATGAAAAACTGTTTTTT.

V is TRBV5-8 and J is TRBJ2-7; 10 bases fit TRBD1. The CDR3 has 14 residues. Trimming took 5 bases from V and 1 from J; bases not matched to a gene: 3. From germline, CDR1 is SGHTS and CDR2 YDEGEE. The CDR3 protein is CASRGTGESYEQYF. CDR3 DNA sequence: TGTGCCAGCAGGGGGACAGGGGAATCCTACGAGCAGTACTTC.